This T cell receptor (beta chain) was sequenced in a study of shared clonotypes between healthy human individuals. Repertoires were generated with immunoSEQ multiplex PCR, while TCRdb's copy carries only in-frame clones and drops some. The sample lists hundreds of thousands of clones; 60% to 80% were seen once. Trimming removed 10 bases from V and 4 bases from J, with 17 bases in between. This CDR3 is 14 amino acids long. Germline lookup yields CDR1 SNHLY and CDR2 FYNNEI. CD4+ cell separation produced CD45RA+ naive and CD45RA-negative memory subsets. The genes are TRBV2 and TRBJ1-5, with D perhaps matching TRBD1 (5 bases). This TCR was recovered from a woman in her 30s in good health. Source material: memory CD4+ T cells sorted from blood. Regarding subset: CD45RA-negative fraction. CDR3 bases: TGTGCCACCACCGGACAAAATACAAATCAGCCCCAGCATTTT. Its protein is CATTGQNTNQPQHF. Together with reference TRBV2 and TRBJ1-5, the CDR3 gives the full variable domain: EPEVTQTPSHQVTQMGQEVILRCVPISNHLYFYWYRQILGQKVEFLVSFYNNEISEKSEIFDDQFSVERPDGSNFTLKIRSTKLEDSAMYFCATTGQNTNQPQHFGDGTRLSIL.